This passage covers 5 T cell receptor beta chains from one sample sequenced in a study of blood T cell repertoires in COVID-19. The method was immunoSEQ multiplex PCR; TCRdb's version includes in-frame clones alone and lacks a portion of them. The data contain roughly 320,000 clones, 80% to 90% of them seen just once; the ten biggest clones take up approximately 6%. Sequencing was performed on peripheral blood. The receptors shown here come from a woman aged 45-59 years with COVID-19, enrolled during active disease.

The chain employs TRBV5-1 and TRBJ1-1; D not certain. V was shortened by 0 bases and J by 6 bases, with 15 bases between the two germline ends. The CDR3 is made up of 15 amino acids. Per the germline V gene, CDR1 is SGHRS and CDR2 is YFSETQ. CDR3 nucleotides: TGCGCCAGCAGCTTGGCCGGCGGTCTCATAGCTGAAGCTTTCTTT. This translates into CASSLAGGLIAEAFF.

This clone was detected only a few times. The gene calls are TRBV11-3 and TRBJ2-7; 9 bases line up with TRBD2. The CDR3 sequence is 15 residues long. Trimming cost V 0 bases and J 3 bases; bases outside gene matches: 3. The germline gives CDR1 SGHNT, CDR2 YENEEA. The CDR3 DNA is TGTGCCAGCAGCTTAGACGGGACTAGCAGCTACGAGCAGTACTTC. It codes for CASSLDGTSSYEQYF.

The rearrangement joins TRBV5-5 to TRBJ2-7; perhaps TRBD2 as D (7 bases). This CDR3 comprises 15 residues. Germline assignment: CDR1 SGHKS and CDR2 YYEKEE (reference sequence). Deletions cut 4 bases from V and 1 base from J, with 15 bases between. The chain's CDR3 is CASSPGRGISYEQYF. CDR3 nucleotide sequence: TGTGCCAGCAGCCCAGGGAGGGGGATTTCCTACGAGCAGTACTTC.

This sequence joins TRBV20-1 and TRBJ2-5, with TRBD1 as a possible D gene (5 bases). CDR1 is DFQATT, CDR2 SNEGSKA, per germline (reference sequence). This CDR3 has 14 residues. V was trimmed by 3 bases and J by 1 base, leaving 12 bases between them. DNA for the CDR3: TGCAGTGCTAGTATAGGGGCAGTCCAAGAGACCCAGTACTTC. Translation gives CSASIGAVQETQYF.

In its sample, this clone was seen once. J is TRBJ1-1 and V is TRBV11-3; D gene ambiguous. CDR3 length: 13 residues. The ends were cut back, 2 bases at V and 7 bases at J, with 11 bases in the middle. Germline CDR1 SGHNT, CDR2 YENEEA. The CDR3 DNA reads as TGTGCCAGCAGCTTACTCCGTCTAGGTGAAGCTTTCTTT. Its translation: CASSLLRLGEAFF.